These T cell receptor beta chains were read from a single sample in a study of blood T cells in healthy people across ages. TCRdb analysed the 5' RACE reads with MiXCR anew, one entry per CDR3 protein. The table includes about 900,000 distinct CDR3 sequences, less than 80% detected once. What was sequenced was blood. These TCRs come from a man aged 25-45 years in good health. The CDR3 runs from the conserved cysteine through the conserved F or W. D genes are given only for firm matches. Only part of the rows carry a size: once, few, many, or a class if the clone is expanded.

CDR3nt: TGTGCCAGCAGCTTAGCGGGGGGGCTTGGGGCCAACGTCCTGACTTTC; CDR3aa: CASSLAGGLGANVLTF; abundance: NA; d_gene: NA; j_gene: TRBJ2-6; v_gene: TRBV7-8
CDR3nt: TGCAGTGCTAGGGTGGGGCGGAGTGAGCAGTTCTTC; CDR3aa: CSARVGRSEQFF; abundance: NA; d_gene: NA; j_gene: TRBJ2-1; v_gene: TRBV20-1
CDR3nt: TGTGCCAGCAGCCTCAATGGAGGGACTCTCTCCTACGAGCAGTACTTC; CDR3aa: CASSLNGGTLSYEQYF; abundance: NA; d_gene: NA; j_gene: TRBJ2-7; v_gene: TRBV13
CDR3nt: TGTGCCAGCACCTCGACAGGGAGGGGGACTGAAGCTTTCTTT; CDR3aa: CASTSTGRGTEAFF; abundance: NA; d_gene: TRBD1; j_gene: TRBJ1-1; v_gene: TRBV12-3/TRBV12-4
CDR3nt: TGTGCCATCGTGGAGGGGAGCACAGATACGCAGTATTTT; CDR3aa: CAIVEGSTDTQYF; abundance: NA; d_gene: NA; j_gene: TRBJ2-3; v_gene: TRBV10-3
CDR3nt: TGCGCCAGCAGCTTGGTAGTAGCGGGCAATGAGCAGTTCTTC; CDR3aa: CASSLVVAGNEQFF; abundance: NA; d_gene: TRBD2; j_gene: TRBJ2-1; v_gene: TRBV5-1
CDR3nt: TGTGCCACTAGACAGGAGAACACTGAGGCTTTCTTT; CDR3aa: CATRQENTEAFF; abundance: NA; d_gene: NA; j_gene: TRBJ1-1; v_gene: TRBV10-3
CDR3nt: TGCAGTGCAGCGTCCAGGGGCACAGATACGCAGTATTTT; CDR3aa: CSAASRGTDTQYF; abundance: NA; d_gene: NA; j_gene: TRBJ2-3; v_gene: TRBV20-1
CDR3nt: TGTGCCAGCAGCTCCAGCCAGAGATTGGCACGCAATGAGCAGTTCTTC; CDR3aa: CASSSSQRLARNEQFF; abundance: NA; d_gene: NA; j_gene: TRBJ2-1; v_gene: TRBV7-8
CDR3nt: TGTGCCAGCAGCCCCGGTGGGACAGGTAGCACAGATACGCAGTATTTT; CDR3aa: CASSPGGTGSTDTQYF; abundance: many; d_gene: TRBD1; j_gene: TRBJ2-3; v_gene: TRBV4-2
CDR3nt: TGTGCCAGCAGTGCGGTACTTTACAATGAGCAGTTCTTC; CDR3aa: CASSAVLYNEQFF; abundance: NA; d_gene: NA; j_gene: TRBJ2-1; v_gene: TRBV2
CDR3nt: TGCAGCGTGCGGGACAGTAGAATGTACACTGAAGCTTTCTTT; CDR3aa: CSVRDSRMYTEAFF; abundance: NA; d_gene: TRBD1; j_gene: TRBJ1-1; v_gene: TRBV29-1
CDR3nt: TGCAGCGTTGGCCTCGGGACAGGCTCCTACGAGCAGTACTTC; CDR3aa: CSVGLGTGSYEQYF; abundance: NA; d_gene: TRBD1; j_gene: TRBJ2-7; v_gene: TRBV29-1
CDR3nt: TGTGCCATCAGTGAGTTGGGGACTAGCGGGGGTAACGAGCAGTACTTC; CDR3aa: CAISELGTSGGNEQYF; abundance: NA; d_gene: TRBD2; j_gene: TRBJ2-7; v_gene: TRBV10-3
CDR3nt: TGCAGTGCCCGGGGGTGGGTGGCGGGAAACAATGAGCAGTTCTTC; CDR3aa: CSARGWVAGNNEQFF; abundance: few; d_gene: NA; j_gene: TRBJ2-1; v_gene: TRBV20-1
CDR3nt: TGTGCCAGCAGTGGCGGGGAGGGGCCATCATTCTACAATGAGCAGTTCTTC; CDR3aa: CASSGGEGPSFYNEQFF; abundance: NA; d_gene: TRBD2; j_gene: TRBJ2-1; v_gene: TRBV25-1
CDR3nt: TGTGCCAGCAGTTACGCTTTTCAGGGGAGCGAGCAGTACTTC; CDR3aa: CASSYAFQGSEQYF; abundance: NA; d_gene: NA; j_gene: TRBJ2-7; v_gene: TRBV6-5
CDR3nt: TGTGCCAGCAGCCAACCAGGACTAGCGGGGGGGCAAGGGCCCACAGATACGCAGTATTTT; CDR3aa: CASSQPGLAGGQGPTDTQYF; abundance: NA; d_gene: TRBD2; j_gene: TRBJ2-3; v_gene: TRBV4-2
CDR3nt: TGTGCCAGCGCTGAAGGGACTAGCGGTCCCTACGAGCAGTACTTC; CDR3aa: CASAEGTSGPYEQYF; abundance: few; d_gene: TRBD2; j_gene: TRBJ2-7; v_gene: TRBV28
CDR3nt: TGTGCCAGCGGGATCGGGGAGCAGTTCTTC; CDR3aa: CASGIGEQFF; abundance: many; d_gene: NA; j_gene: TRBJ2-1; v_gene: TRBV6-6
CDR3nt: TGTGCCAGCAGCTTTCTGGGGACAGGGGAAAATCAGCCCCAGCATTTT; CDR3aa: CASSFLGTGENQPQHF; abundance: NA; d_gene: TRBD1; j_gene: TRBJ1-5; v_gene: TRBV7-2
CDR3nt: TGTGCCGGAGTTAGGGGGACAGGATATGGCTACACCTTC; CDR3aa: CAGVRGTGYGYTF; abundance: once; d_gene: TRBD1; j_gene: TRBJ1-2; v_gene: TRBV7-9
CDR3nt: TGCAGTGCTAGAGGCCCGGGGTACAATGAGCAGTTCTTC; CDR3aa: CSARGPGYNEQFF; abundance: NA; d_gene: NA; j_gene: TRBJ2-1; v_gene: TRBV20-1
CDR3nt: TGTGCCAGCAGCTTTCTAGCGGGGGGTTCCTACGAGCAGTACTTC; CDR3aa: CASSFLAGGSYEQYF; abundance: few; d_gene: TRBD2; j_gene: TRBJ2-7; v_gene: TRBV7-9
CDR3nt: TGCAGTGCCAGAGGTGGACTAGACCTCGCCGAGCAGTACTTC; CDR3aa: CSARGGLDLAEQYF; abundance: NA; d_gene: TRBD2; j_gene: TRBJ2-7; v_gene: TRBV20-1
CDR3nt: TGTGCCAGCAGCCCCCGGGGACTAGTAGATCTTACGCAGTATTTT; CDR3aa: CASSPRGLVDLTQYF; abundance: NA; d_gene: TRBD2; j_gene: TRBJ2-3; v_gene: TRBV7-3
CDR3nt: TGTGCCAGCAGTTTAAGGACTAGCGGGGGCTACAATGAGCAGTTCTTC; CDR3aa: CASSLRTSGGYNEQFF; abundance: NA; d_gene: TRBD2; j_gene: TRBJ2-1; v_gene: TRBV12-3/TRBV12-4
CDR3nt: TGTGCCAGCGAAGGACTGGCCCGAGGGACCCAGTACTTC; CDR3aa: CASEGLARGTQYF; abundance: NA; d_gene: NA; j_gene: TRBJ2-5; v_gene: TRBV6-2/TRBV6-3
CDR3nt: TGTGCCAGCAGCCCCGGGACAGGGATAGAGACCCAGTACTTC; CDR3aa: CASSPGTGIETQYF; abundance: few; d_gene: TRBD1; j_gene: TRBJ2-5; v_gene: TRBV7-3